The next 21 T cell receptor gamma chains were all read from a single sample in a study of Vδ1+ human thymocytes. Study-wide findings and caveats: Highly polyclonal TRG and TRD repertoires with Gaussian CDR3 length distributions appeared in thymus.

The template was reverse-transcribed extracted RNA. CDR3 amplicons came from multiplex PCR with pooled V-gene forward and constant-region reverse primers. TCRdb reanalyzed the multiplex PCR reads using CATT. This sample carries around 11,000 gamma-chain clones, about 40% of them seen once, and the ten largest clones take approximately 1.9%. Antigens of these TCRs are unknown. The sequenced sample was Vdelta1+ gamma-delta thymocytes from the thymus. The subset denotes: FACS-sorted CD3+ TCRalphabeta- TCRVdelta1+ TCRVdelta2- thymocytes. These receptors were collected from a boy under two years old who had congenital heart surgery.

Details on this clone: An end of the junction does not agree with germline; a read error may underlie this. The chain links TRGV8 to TRGJ1 or TRGJ2. The CDR3 sequence is 11 residues long. Germline V gene data show CDR1 as VENAVY and CDR2 as YDSYNSRV. This CDR3 is CATWADYKELF. For the CDR3, the DNA is TGTGCCACCTGGGCCGATTATAAGGAACTATTT.

Regarding this clone: This clone may be a read error of a much larger clone one base away. No call exists for the J gene, whereas the V gene is TRGV9. Germline V gene data show CDR1 as GITISATS and CDR2 as ISYDGTV (reference sequence). The CDR3 contains 13 residues. CDR3 protein: CALWEVLYYKRLF. In nucleotides, the CDR3 is TGTGCCTTGTGGGAGGTCCTTTATTATAAGAGACTCTTT.

With regard to this clone: With a much larger clone just one base away, this may be a read error. The rearrangement links TRGV9 to TRGJP. Germline CDR1 GITISATS, CDR2 ISYDGTV (reference sequence). The CDR3 length is 16 residues. V was clipped by 0 bases and J by 6 bases; unmatched bases: 2. The CDR3, as DNA: TGTGCCTTGTGGGAGGTGCTAGAGTTGGGCAAAAAAATCAAGGTATTT. This sequence encodes CALWEVLELGKKIKVF.

This chain connects TRGV4 to TRGJ1 or TRGJ2. TCRdb does not report a J gene; here it was assigned by matching the DNA to germline references. Germline values: CDR1 EGSTGY, CDR2 YDSYTSSV. The CDR3 is made up of 13 amino acids. Trimming cost V 0 bases and J 10 bases; bases outside gene matches: 9. CDR3 residues: CATWDGQTGKKLF. The CDR3 DNA is TGTGCCACCTGGGATGGGCAAACGGGGAAGAAACTCTTT.

This chain uses TRGV9 with TRGJ1 or TRGJ2. Germline V lookup: CDR1 GITISATS, CDR2 ISYDGTV (reference sequence). The CDR3 runs 13 residues. J was trimmed by 2 bases and V by 5 bases; bases with no gene match: 6. The CDR3 DNA is TGTGCCTTGTGGGCCTCATATTATTATAAGAAACTCTTT. Its protein is CALWASYYYKKLF.

With regard to this clone: The sample carries other DNA sequences with the same CDR3. The chain carries TRGV4 and TRGJ1 or TRGJ2. No J gene was available from TCRdb, and it was assigned here by a germline match of the DNA. Germline CDR1 is EGSTGY and CDR2 is YDSYTSSV. The CDR3 spans 12 residues. With V trimmed by 1 base and J by 6 bases, 3 bases remained unmatched. Here the CDR3 reads CATWDGPYKKLF. CDR3 in DNA: TGTGCCACCTGGGATGGCCCTTATAAGAAACTCTTT.

This clone was counted once. The J gene is TRGJ1 or TRGJ2, the V gene TRGV4. TCRdb records no J gene; here it was assigned by comparing the DNA to germline. Losses at the gene ends were 4 bases for V and 4 bases for J; bases not matched to a gene: 4. The CDR3 loop spans 12 amino acids. The germline V gene has CDR1 EGSTGY and CDR2 YDSYTSSV. The CDR3 spells CATWERYYKKLF. CDR3 nucleotides: TGTGCCACCTGGGAACGCTATTATAAGAAACTCTTT.

This clone was seen more than once but under ten times. V gene TRGV3 combines with J gene TRGJ1 or TRGJ2. The CDR3 is 15 amino acids. V lost 3 bases, J lost 9 bases, and 17 bases stayed unmatched. Germline values: CDR1 VTNTFY, CDR2 YDVSTARD (reference sequence). CDR3 region: CATWDDVAREGKKLF. The DNA of the CDR3 is TGTGCCACCTGGGACGACGTTGCTCGTGAGGGTAAGAAACTCTTT.

This clone was seen just once. The V and J genes are TRGV4 and TRGJ1 or TRGJ2. TCRdb does not report a J gene; here it was assigned by matching the DNA to germline references. J was trimmed by 6 bases and V by 0 bases; bases with no gene match: 8. The germline gives CDR1 EGSTGY, CDR2 YDSYTSSV. This CDR3 is built from 14 residues. The CDR3 is CATWDGPRVYKKLF. The CDR3 DNA sequence: TGTGCCACCTGGGATGGGCCTCGTGTTTATAAGAAACTCTTT.

This sequence joins TRGV8 and TRGJP1. TCRdb does not report a J gene; here it was assigned by matching the DNA to germline references. The germline CDR1 and CDR2 sequences are VENAVY and YDSYNSRV. The trim removed 3 bases at V and 0 bases at J, leaving 7 bases unmatched. The CDR3 spans 16 residues. DNA of the CDR3: TGTGCCACCTGGGATTCGAACGATACCACTGGTTGGTTCAAGATATTT. It specifies CATWDSNDTTGWFKIF.

The chain employs TRGV9 and TRGJ1 or TRGJ2. TCRdb does not report a J gene; here it was assigned by matching the DNA to germline references. The CDR3 is 13 amino acids. The J segment lost 4 bases and the V segment lost 6 bases, leaving 9 bases of the junction unmatched. The germline V gene has CDR1 GITISATS and CDR2 ISYDGTV (reference sequence). CDR3 residues: CALWRGRYYKKLF. DNA for the CDR3: TGTGCCTTGTGGAGGGGGAGGTATTATAAGAAACTCTTT.

The V segment is TRGV4, and no J call was made. The CDR3 loop spans 12 amino acids. From germline, CDR1 is EGSTGY and CDR2 YDSYTSSV. CDR3 nucleotides: TGTGCCACCTGGGTCAGTTATTATAAGAAACTCTTC. Protein product: CATWVSYYKKLF.

This clone was recorded a few times. The genes are TRGV9 and TRGJ1 or TRGJ2. The trim removed 2 bases at V and 5 bases at J, leaving 3 bases unmatched. The length of the CDR3 is 12 residues. Per germline, CDR1 GITISATS and CDR2 ISYDGTV (reference sequence). The CDR3 DNA is TGTGCCTTGTGGGAGGGGGATTATAAGAAACTCTTT. It specifies CALWEGDYKKLF.

The chain employs TRGV5 and TRGJ1 or TRGJ2. The J gene, missing from TCRdb, was assigned here through DNA to germline matching. CDR3 length: 13 amino acids. V lost 2 bases and J lost 2; bases outside the gene matches: 3. Looked up from germline, CDR1 is VINAFY and CDR2 is YDVSNSKD. The CDR3 reads CATWDKDYYKKLF. The CDR3 coding sequence is TGTGCCACCTGGGACAAGGATTATTATAAGAAACTCTTT.

This clone was counted between two and nine times. Germline is not matched at one junction end, which may reflect a read error. This chain uses TRGV9 with TRGJ1 or TRGJ2. CDR3 length: 14 residues. The germline CDR1 and CDR2 sequences are GITISATS and ISYDGTV (reference sequence). Written as DNA, the CDR3 is TGTGCCTTGTGGGAGGTGCAGGATTATTATAGGAAACTCTTT. This encodes CALWEVQDYYRKLF.

This clone has a single count. No V gene was called, and the J gene is TRGJ1 or TRGJ2. The CDR3 runs 13 residues. The CDR3 spells CATWGSNYYKKLF. The CDR3 bases are TGTGCCACCTGGGGGTCGAATTATTATAAGAAACTCTTT.

This clone has a handful of counts. The V and J genes are TRGV3 and TRGJ1 or TRGJ2. This CDR3 comprises 15 residues. Per germline, CDR1 VTNTFY and CDR2 YDVSTARD (reference sequence). The J segment lost 5 bases and the V segment lost 0 bases, leaving 10 bases of the junction unmatched. The CDR3, as DNA: TGTGCCACCTGGGACAGGCCGGAGGGTGATTATAAGAAACTCTTT. It yields the protein CATWDRPEGDYKKLF.

The rearrangement joins TRGV5 to TRGJP1. No J gene was available from TCRdb, and it was assigned here by a germline match of the DNA. This CDR3 spans 13 amino acids. Per germline, CDR1 VINAFY and CDR2 YDVSNSKD. The V segment lost 4 bases and the J segment 4 bases; nucleotides outside the gene matches: 3. CDR3 sequence reads: CATWEGTGWFKIF. The CDR3 region has the DNA TGTGCCACCTGGGAGGGCACTGGTTGGTTCAAGATATTT.

Remarks on this clone: This may be a read error: a much more frequent sequence differs by one nucleotide. The sample holds other DNA sequences that translate to the same CDR3. The J gene is TRGJP, the V gene TRGV9. Per the germline V gene, CDR1 is GITISATS and CDR2 is ISYDGTV (reference sequence). V lost 2 bases to trimming and J lost 3 bases; unmatched junction nucleotides: 1. CDR3 size: 16 residues. CDR3 sequence: CALWEAQELGKKIKVF. CDR3 bases: TGTGCCTTGTGGGAGGCGCAAGAGTTGGGCAAAAAAATCAAGGTATTT.

This chain links TRGV5 with TRGJP1. This CDR3 contains 15 residues. Unmatched junction bases numbered 6, after V lost 5 bases and J lost 0 bases. Per the germline V gene, CDR1 is VINAFY and CDR2 is YDVSNSKD. The chain's CDR3 is CATWGVDTTGWFKIF. The CDR3 DNA reads as TGTGCCACCTGGGGAGTGGATACCACTGGTTGGTTCAAGATATTT.

The chain uses TRGV2 and TRGJ1 or TRGJ2. The J gene is absent in TCRdb and was assigned here via DNA matching to germline. V trimming: 3 bases; J trimming: 5 bases; junction bases outside the gene matches: 4. Germline values: CDR1 EGSNGY, CDR2 YDSYNSKV. The CDR3 consists of 12 residues. The CDR3 bases are TGTGCCACCTGGGACCCGGATTATAAGAAACTCTTT. Translation: CATWDPDYKKLF.